One T cell receptor (beta chain) is described in this entry. Germline CDR1 and CDR2: SGHRS and YFSETQ. Between the trimmed V and J ends, which lost 7 bases and 8 bases, there was a span of 12 bases. This CDR3 contains 11 residues. These data belong to a study of blood T cell repertoires in COVID-19. Across the study: Material from acute and convalescent COVID-19 was sourced from the United States, Italy and Spain. Sample material is recorded as cDNA or gDNA derived from T cells, B-cell-depleted T cells, or PBMCs.

Authors' analysis steps: Estimates of nucleated cell counts were drawn from the amplification of reference gene primers. TCRdb's copy holds only in-frame clones and misses some; the assay was immunoSEQ multiplex PCR. Clonal size and the V and J genes are those of that table, whereas D and trimming came from the DNA. The sample carries 110,000 to 150,000 clones, around 87% recorded once. This TCR derives from a woman in her sixties or seventies with active COVID-19. This sequence joins TRBV5-1 and TRBJ1-2; D gene uncertain. The sample was peripheral blood. Here the CDR3 reads CASRSLQGYTF. CDR3 sequence (DNA): TGCGCCAGCCGATCCCTTCAGGGCTACACCTTC.